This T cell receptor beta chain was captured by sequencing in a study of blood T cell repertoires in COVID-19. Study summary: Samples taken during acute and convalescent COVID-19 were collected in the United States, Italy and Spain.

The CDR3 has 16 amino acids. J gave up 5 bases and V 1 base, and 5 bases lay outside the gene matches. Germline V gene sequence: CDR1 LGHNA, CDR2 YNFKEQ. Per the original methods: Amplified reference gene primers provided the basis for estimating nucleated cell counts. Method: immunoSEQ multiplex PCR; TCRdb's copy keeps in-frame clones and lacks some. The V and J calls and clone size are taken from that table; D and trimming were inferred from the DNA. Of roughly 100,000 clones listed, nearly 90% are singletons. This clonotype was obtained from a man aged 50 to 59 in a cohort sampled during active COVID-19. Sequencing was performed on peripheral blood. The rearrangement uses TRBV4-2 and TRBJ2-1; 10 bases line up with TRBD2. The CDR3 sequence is CASSQGAGGPNNEQFF. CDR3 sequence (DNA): TGTGCCAGCAGCCAAGGAGCGGGGGGGCCCAACAATGAGCAGTTCTTC.